A selection of T cell receptor beta chains follows, all from one sample in a study of vaccination and CD4 T cells after COVID-19. TCRdb passed the PCR reads through MiXCR, listing each CDR3 protein once. Of roughly 15,000 distinct CDR3 sequences detected, roughly half appear once; the ten largest clones hold about 11%. These TCRs' antigens remain unknown. Material for sequencing was CD4+ T cells from blood, cultured in vitro. The receptors were sampled from a human donor who had recovered from COVID-19. The conserved cysteine and the conserved F or W are not part of the CDR3 here. The D gene is left open where the match is weak. Expanded clones get a size class; other rows say once, few or many, or leave the size out.

TRBJ2-7 | TRBV29-1 | TRBD2 | few | SAKTGTSGSGEQY
TRBJ2-5 | TRBV20-1 | . | . | SARPSRGREETQY
TRBJ2-7 | TRBV3-1 | . | . | ASSQSLYEQY
TRBJ2-2 | TRBV27 | . | . | ASSLSDYGGRPGLYGELF
TRBJ2-2 | TRBV20-1 | . | few | SARQTGVTGELF
TRBJ1-6 | TRBV20-1 | . | few | SAVTGTNSPLH
TRBJ2-3 | TRBV4-3 | TRBD2 | . | ASSQLAGRTDTQY
TRBJ2-2 | TRBV7-2 | . | . | ASSLGGTGELF
TRBJ2-1 | TRBV5-6 | TRBD2 | . | ASSSEGGSPWDEQF
TRBJ1-1 | TRBV2 | . | few | ATRGGLSTEAF
TRBJ2-5 | TRBV6-1 | . | . | ASSNPGGETQY
TRBJ2-7 | TRBV2 | TRBD1 | few | ASILTGGIHEQY
TRBJ1-2 | TRBV20-1 | TRBD1 | few | SARYRGRNYGYT
TRBJ1-1 | TRBV7-6 | . | . | ASSLRDEGGEAF
TRBJ2-1 | TRBV28 | TRBD2 | . | ASSPTFGTSGILSYNEQF
TRBJ2-7 | TRBV5-4 | TRBD2 | . | ASSPGLAGVPSSYEQY
TRBJ2-5 | TRBV29-1 | TRBD2 | . | SVESGVGETQY
TRBJ1-5 | TRBV10-3 | . | . | AIRDRPREGPQH
TRBJ2-7 | TRBV20-1 | . | few | SARDSWGSSTYEQY
TRBJ1-2 | TRBV20-1 | . | few | SARWAGNAAYGYT
TRBJ1-5 | TRBV6-1 | . | few | ASRGSSGSGLYSNQPQH
TRBJ1-2 | TRBV27 | TRBD1 | medium-sized | ASRTGQGGDGYT
TRBJ2-3 | TRBV10-1 | . | few | ASSDNLGSRTDTQY
TRBJ1-5 | TRBV6-1 | . | few | ASSPTGRSNQPQH
TRBJ2-1 | TRBV2 | . | . | ASSILGGFSEQF
TRBJ2-1 | TRBV6-1 | TRBD1 | . | ASRHRGQDEQF
TRBJ1-2 | TRBV7-9 | . | . | ASSFSAGPYYGYT
TRBJ2-1 | TRBV24-1 | TRBD2 | few | ATSDPGLAGGSSYNEQF
TRBJ2-5 | TRBV11-2 | . | once | ASSFVAGVGETQY
TRBJ2-4 | TRBV30 | TRBD1 | . | AWSIGTGGNIQY
TRBJ1-2 | TRBV7-2 | TRBD1 | . | ASNNRGIYGYT
TRBJ2-4 | TRBV7-9 | . | . | ASSSGASGKNIQY
TRBJ2-5 | TRBV6-1 | TRBD1 | few | ASSPDRAQTQY
TRBJ2-7 | TRBV6-1 | TRBD2 | once | ASSEWTSGVTYEQY
TRBJ2-2 | TRBV4-1 | . | . | ASSQFGVPGELF
TRBJ2-1 | TRBV7-2 | TRBD2 | . | ASSQQPGGPNEQF
TRBJ1-5 | TRBV21-1 | . | . | ASSKKEVYSNQPQH
TRBJ2-3 | TRBV7-6 | . | . | ASSSLRDSFTDTQY
TRBJ1-2 | TRBV30 | . | . | AWRSLGGPYYGYT
TRBJ1-1 | TRBV30 | . | . | AWSLRTTEAF
TRBJ1-1 | TRBV29-1 | . | once | SVGGDSVTEAF
TRBJ1-2 | TRBV5-1 | . | . | ASSLDAGSGYT
TRBJ1-5 | TRBV6-2/TRBV6-3 | . | . | ASRGSGNQPQH
TRBJ2-3 | TRBV6-5 | TRBD2 | . | ASSSLAGLTDTQY
TRBJ2-7 | TRBV6-5 | TRBD1 | . | ASSYSAGGYEQY